This T cell receptor (beta chain) came from a study of shared clonotypes between healthy human individuals. Notes on the study in general: Sequencing depth was expected to affect clonotype sharing among donors.

Profiling relied on immunoSEQ multiplex PCR, and the TCRdb table lists in-frame clones only, not all of them. Seen here are 450,000 to 600,000 clones, about four fifths observed once, and the top ten hold 13%. With 1 base clipped from V and 3 bases from J, the junction kept 9 bases outside the gene matches. The CDR3 loop spans 17 amino acids. The germline V gene has CDR1 SGHRS and CDR2 YFSETQ. Notes on this clone: Its antigen is unidentified.

The gene calls are TRBV5-1 and TRBJ1-3, with 8 nucleotides matching TRBD1. The material sequenced was PBMCs. The receptor's source is a woman in her forties in good health. Some clones in this sample may be carry-over from other donors' samples. CDR3 DNA sequence: TGCGCCAGCAGCTTGCAGGTGCAGGGGGCTTATGGAAACACCATATATTTT. Protein: CASSLQVQGAYGNTIYF.